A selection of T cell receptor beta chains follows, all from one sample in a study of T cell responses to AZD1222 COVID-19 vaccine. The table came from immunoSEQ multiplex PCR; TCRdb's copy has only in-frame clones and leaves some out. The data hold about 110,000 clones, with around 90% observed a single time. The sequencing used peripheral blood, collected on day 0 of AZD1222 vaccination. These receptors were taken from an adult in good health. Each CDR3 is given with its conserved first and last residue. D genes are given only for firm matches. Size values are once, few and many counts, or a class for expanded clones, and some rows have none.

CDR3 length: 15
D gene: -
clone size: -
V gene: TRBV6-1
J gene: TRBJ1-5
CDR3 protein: CASSEEEGSNQPQHF
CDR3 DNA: TGTGCCAGCAGTGAAGAAGAAGGGAGCAATCAGCCCCAGCATTTT

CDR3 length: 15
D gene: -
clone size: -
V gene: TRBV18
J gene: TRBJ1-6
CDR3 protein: CASSPNRARNSPLHF
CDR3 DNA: TGTGCCAGCTCACCGAACAGGGCGCGTAATTCACCCCTCCACTTT

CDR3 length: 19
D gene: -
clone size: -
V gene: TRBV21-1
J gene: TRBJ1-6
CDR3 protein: CASTPSDREGTRLNSPLHF
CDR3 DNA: TGTGCCAGCACCCCTTCGGACAGGGAGGGGACGAGACTTAATTCACCCCTCCACTTT

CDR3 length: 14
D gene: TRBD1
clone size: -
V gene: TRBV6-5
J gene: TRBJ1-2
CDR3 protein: CASSSGQGAPGYTF
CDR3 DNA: TGTGCCAGCAGTTCGGGACAGGGGGCGCCTGGCTACACCTTC

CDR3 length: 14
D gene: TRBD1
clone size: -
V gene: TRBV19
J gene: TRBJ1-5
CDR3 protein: CASKSGQGDQPQHF
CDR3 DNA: TGTGCCAGTAAGAGTGGACAGGGCGATCAGCCCCAGCATTTT

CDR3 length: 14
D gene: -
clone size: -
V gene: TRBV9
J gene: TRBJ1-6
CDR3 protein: CASSVGGENSPLHF
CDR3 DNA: TGTGCCAGCAGCGTAGGAGGGGAAAATTCACCCCTCCACTTT

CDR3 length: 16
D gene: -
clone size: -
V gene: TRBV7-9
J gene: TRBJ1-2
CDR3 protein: CASSLDDVRKNHGYTF
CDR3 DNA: TGTGCCAGCAGCTTAGATGATGTGAGGAAGAATCATGGCTACACCTTC

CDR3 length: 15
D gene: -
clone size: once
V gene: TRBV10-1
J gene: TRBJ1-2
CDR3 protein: CASSELPGGQDGYTF
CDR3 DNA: TGCGCCAGCAGTGAGTTGCCCGGGGGTCAGGATGGCTACACCTTC

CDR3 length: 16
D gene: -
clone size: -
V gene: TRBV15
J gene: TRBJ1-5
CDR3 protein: CATSTGPLRINQPQHF
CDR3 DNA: TGTGCCACCAGCACCGGACCGCTGCGCATAAATCAGCCCCAGCATTTT

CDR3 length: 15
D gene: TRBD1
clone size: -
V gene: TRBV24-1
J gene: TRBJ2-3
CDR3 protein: CATSDFGTGEDTQYF
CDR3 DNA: TGTGCCACCAGTGATTTTGGGACAGGGGAAGATACGCAGTATTTT

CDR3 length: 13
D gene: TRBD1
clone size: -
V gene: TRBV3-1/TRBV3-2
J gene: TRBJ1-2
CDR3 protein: CASSLTGDDGYTF
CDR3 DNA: TGTGCCAGCAGCTTAACAGGGGATGATGGCTACACCTTC

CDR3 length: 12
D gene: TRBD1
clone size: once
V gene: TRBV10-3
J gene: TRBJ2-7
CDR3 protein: CAIRGQAYEQYF
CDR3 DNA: TGTGCCATCCGGGGACAGGCCTACGAGCAGTACTTC

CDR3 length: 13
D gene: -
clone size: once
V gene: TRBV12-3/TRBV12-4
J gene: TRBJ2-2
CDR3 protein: CASSLWDTGELFF
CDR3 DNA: TGTGCCAGCAGTTTATGGGACACCGGGGAGCTGTTTTTT

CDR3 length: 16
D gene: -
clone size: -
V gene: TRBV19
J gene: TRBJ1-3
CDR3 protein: CASSTTGTSMGNTIYF
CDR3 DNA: TGTGCCAGTAGTACTACTGGGACATCTATGGGAAACACCATATATTTT

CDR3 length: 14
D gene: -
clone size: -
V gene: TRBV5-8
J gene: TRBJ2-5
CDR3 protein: CASSLEGSAETQYF
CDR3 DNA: TGTGCCAGCAGCTTGGAGGGGTCGGCGGAGACCCAGTACTTC

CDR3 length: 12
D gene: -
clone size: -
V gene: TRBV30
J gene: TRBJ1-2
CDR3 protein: CAWTGGDRGYTF
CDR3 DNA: TGTGCCTGGACCGGTGGGGATAGGGGCTACACCTTC

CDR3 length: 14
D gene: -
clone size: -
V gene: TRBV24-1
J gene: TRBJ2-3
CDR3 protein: CATSRTGGTDTQYF
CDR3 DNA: TGTGCCACCAGTCGAACAGGAGGAACAGATACGCAGTATTTT

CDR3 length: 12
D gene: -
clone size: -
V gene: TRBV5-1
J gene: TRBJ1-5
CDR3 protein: CATPGRSQPQHF
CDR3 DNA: TGCGCCACCCCCGGGCGAAGCCAGCCCCAGCATTTT

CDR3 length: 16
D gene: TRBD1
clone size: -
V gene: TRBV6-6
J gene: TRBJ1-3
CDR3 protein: CASSRQGTHSGNTIYF
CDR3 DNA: TGTGCCAGCAGTCGACAGGGGACACACTCTGGAAACACCATATATTTT

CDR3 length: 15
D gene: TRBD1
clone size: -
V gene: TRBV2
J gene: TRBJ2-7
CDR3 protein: CASSVRDSPTYEQYF
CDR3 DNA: TGTGCCAGCAGTGTCCGGGACAGCCCCACCTACGAGCAGTACTTC

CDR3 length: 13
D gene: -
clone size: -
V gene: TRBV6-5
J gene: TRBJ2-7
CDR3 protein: CASSPPPGEKQYF
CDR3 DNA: TGTGCCAGCAGTCCTCCCCCAGGGGAGAAGCAGTACTTC

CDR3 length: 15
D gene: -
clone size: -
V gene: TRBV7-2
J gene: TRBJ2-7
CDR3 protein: CASSLEWGSSYEQYF
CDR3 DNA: TGTGCCAGCAGCTTAGAGTGGGGGAGCTCCTACGAGCAGTACTTC

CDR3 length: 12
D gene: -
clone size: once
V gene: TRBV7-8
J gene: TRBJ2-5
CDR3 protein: CASSLGGGTQYF
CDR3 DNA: TGTGCCAGCAGCTTAGGCGGTGGGACCCAGTACTTC

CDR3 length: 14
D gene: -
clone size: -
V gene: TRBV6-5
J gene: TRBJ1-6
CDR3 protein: CASGGGDLNSPLHF
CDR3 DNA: TGTGCCAGCGGGGGCGGGGACCTTAATTCACCCCTCCACTTT